Presented here are 11 T cell receptor beta chains from one specimen sequenced in a study of cytomegalovirus exposure and HLA in healthy donors. The PCR ran on 60 Vbeta and 13 Jbeta primers. Generated by immunoSEQ multiplex PCR, the TCRdb table keeps only in-frame clones and is missing some. In the table there are some 190,000 clones, 80% of which are singletons. The sequenced material came from PBMCs. Receptors were obtained from a young woman in good health and CMV-seronegative.

J is TRBJ2-7 and V is TRBV7-2; 7 bases are a match to TRBD1. The trim removed 1 base at V and 3 bases at J, leaving 6 bases unmatched. Germline assignment: CDR1 SGHTA and CDR2 FQGNSA. CDR3 length: 15 residues. The CDR3 DNA sequence: TGTGCCAGCAGCTTAGGTCCGGGACAGAACTACGAGCAGTACTTC. It encodes CASSLGPGQNYEQYF.

This chain connects TRBV4-1 to TRBJ2-3, with 8 bases fitting TRBD2. Germline lookup yields CDR1 MGHRA and CDR2 YSYEKL. Trimming took 0 bases from V and 2 from J; bases not matched to a gene: 7. This CDR3 has 17 residues. The CDR3 loop is CASSQDEGLATTDTQYF. CDR3 DNA sequence: TGCGCCAGCAGCCAAGATGAAGGACTAGCTACCACAGATACGCAGTATTTT.

This chain connects TRBV5-1 to TRBJ2-5; a weak D match, TRBD2 (6 bases). The CDR3 has 14 residues. The V gene's germline CDR1 is SGHRS and CDR2 YFSETQ. Trimming left V 4 bases short and J 1 base short, with 11 bases between. The CDR3: CASSNGGTQETQYF. CDR3 sequence (DNA): TGCGCCAGCAGCAACGGCGGGACCCAAGAGACCCAGTACTTC.

The CDR3 DNA reads TGTGCCAGCAGCCCCCCGGGAGGAGCCTACGAGCAGTACTTC. Translation: CASSPPGGAYEQYF. The chain employs TRBV9 and TRBJ2-7, with TRBD2 matching over 7 bases. This CDR3 region has 14 residues. Germline V gene data show CDR1 as SGDLS and CDR2 as YYNGEE. With 4 bases clipped from V and 2 bases from J, the junction kept 6 bases outside the gene matches.

The J gene is TRBJ1-1, the V gene TRBV5-6, with unresolved D. Germline CDR1 SGHDT, CDR2 YYEEEE. With 0 bases removed from V and 1 base from J, the gap between germline ends came to 10 bases. The CDR3 consists of 15 residues. The CDR3 coding sequence is TGTGCCAGCAGCTTGGTTAGGAGGAGGAACACTGAAGCTTTCTTT. It specifies CASSLVRRRNTEAFF. The whole variable domain, remainder taken from reference TRBV5-6 and TRBJ1-1, is DAGVTQSPTHLIKTRGQQVTLRCSPKSGHDTVSWYQQALGQGPQFIFQYYEEEERQRGNFPDRFSGHQFPNYSSELNVNALLLGDSALYLCASSLVRRRNTEAFFGQGTRLTVV.

This clone appeared a few times. The V and J genes are TRBV11-2 and TRBJ1-1; D is uncertain. Germline CDR1 SGHAT, CDR2 FQNNGV. Trimming took 1 base from V and 3 from J, leaving 9 bases between them. CDR3 length: 14 amino acids. CDR3 protein: CASSLAGIYTEAFF. The CDR3, as DNA: TGTGCCAGCAGCTTAGCGGGAATATACACTGAAGCTTTCTTT. Complete variable domain (other parts from reference TRBV11-2 and TRBJ1-1): EAGVAQSPRYKIIEKRQSVAFWCNPISGHATLYWYQQILGQGPKLLIQFQNNGVVDDSQLPKDRFSAERLKGVDSTLKIQPAKLEDSAVYLCASSLAGIYTEAFFGQGTRLTVV.

J is TRBJ2-1 and V is TRBV10-2; 9 bases match TRBD2. Germline V gives CDR1 WSHSY, CDR2 SAAADI. This CDR3 comprises 18 residues. The trim removed 2 bases at V and 6 bases at J, leaving 14 bases unmatched. The CDR3 DNA sequence: TGCGCCAGCAGTGAGGGGGGCCTGAGGCTAGCGGGGATCAATGAGCAGTTCTTC. As protein: CASSEGGLRLAGINEQFF.

The chain employs TRBV7-2 and TRBJ2-1; 8 nucleotides line up with TRBD2. CDR1 is SGHTA and CDR2 is FQGNSA in the germline V gene. This CDR3 spans 15 amino acids. Trimming cost V 0 bases and J 15 bases; bases outside gene matches: 13. CDR3 sequence: CASSLAGVGLAHLFF. The DNA of the CDR3 is TGTGCCAGCAGCTTAGCGGGGGTAGGACTAGCTCATCTGTTCTTC. The variable domain in full, completed from reference TRBV7-2 and TRBJ2-1, reads GAGVSQSPSNKVTEKGKDVELRCDPISGHTALYWYRQSLGQGLEFLIYFQGNSAPDKSGLPSDRFSAERTGGSVSTLTIQRTQQEDSAVYLCASSLAGVGLAHLFFGPGTRLTVL.

V and J are TRBV2 and TRBJ2-7; 14 bases are a match to TRBD2. V shed 7 bases, J shed 4 bases, and the junction held 9 bases outside the gene matches. CDR3 size: 16 residues. Germline V CDR1 and CDR2: SNHLY, FYNNEI. This chain's CDR3 is CASNNPRTSGGYEQYF. CDR3 nucleotides: TGTGCCAGCAACAACCCGCGGACTAGCGGGGGGTACGAGCAGTACTTC.

The chain recombines TRBV29-1 with TRBJ2-7; D unresolved. Germline assignment: CDR1 SQVTM and CDR2 ANQGSEA. Trimming pared 5 bases from V and 2 bases from J, leaving 10 bases between. The CDR3 is 12 amino acids. CDR3 DNA sequence: TGCAGCGTTACGGAGTCGGCCTACGAGCAGTACTTC. Translating gives CSVTESAYEQYF.

The V and J genes are TRBV19 and TRBJ1-2; D is perhaps TRBD1 (6 bases). Trimming took off 10 bases at V and 4 bases at J, with 19 bases between the two ends. The CDR3 spans 14 residues. Germline CDR1 is LNHDA and CDR2 is SQIVND (reference sequence). The CDR3 nucleotides read TGTGCCACCTCCCACAGGGAAGTTTTCTATGGCTACACCTTC. Amino acids: CATSHREVFYGYTF.